These 17 T cell receptor beta chains were sequenced from one sample in a study of T cell changes during pregnancy in multiple sclerosis. Clones were sequenced by immunoSEQ multiplex PCR, and TCRdb holds only the in-frame ones, with some missing. Among tens of thousands of clones listed, roughly 91% were seen once. The input for sequencing was CD4+ T cells from peripheral blood mononuclear cells, taken in the first trimester of pregnancy. The source of these receptors is a female donor with multiple sclerosis, enrolled in a pregnancy study.

This chain links TRBV7-8 with TRBJ1-3; D gene ambiguous. Germline CDR1 and CDR2: SGHVS and FQNEAQ. V dropped 4 bases and J dropped 3 bases, with 7 bases sitting between them. The CDR3 has 13 amino acids. The CDR3 sequence: CASSSSGGNTIYF. The CDR3 bases are TGTGCCAGCAGCTCGTCCGGTGGAAACACCATATATTTT.

This rearrangement joins TRBV13 to TRBJ2-7; 8 nucleotides align to TRBD2. The CDR3 totals 16 residues. Unmatched junction bases numbered 9, after V lost 5 bases and J lost 0 bases. CDR1 and CDR2 (germline): PRHDT, FYEKMQ (reference sequence). The CDR3 protein is CASSARTSGTSYEQYF. In DNA, the CDR3 is TGTGCCAGCAGCGCCAGAACTAGCGGCACCTCCTACGAGCAGTACTTC.

The chain recombines TRBV5-1 with TRBJ2-1; D uncertain. Germline values: CDR1 SGHRS, CDR2 YFSETQ. V lost 0 bases and J lost 8, with 12 bases in between. CDR3 length: 14 amino acids. The CDR3 reads CASSLGGVRDEQFF. In DNA, the CDR3 is TGCGCCAGCAGCTTGGGAGGCGTACGCGATGAGCAGTTCTTC.

CDR3 amino acids: CAILQGGRDEQFF. CDR3 nucleotide sequence: TGTGCCATCCTCCAGGGAGGTAGAGATGAGCAGTTCTTC. The chain has TRBV5-4 and TRBJ2-1, with a weak D call TRBD2 (6 bases). CDR1 and CDR2 from the germline V gene are SGHNT and YYREEE (reference sequence). This CDR3 contains 13 residues. V lost 9 bases and J lost 8, with 18 bases in between.

This chain uses TRBV30 with TRBJ1-5; TRBD1 agrees at 9 bases. The CDR3 runs to 15 residues. Germline V gene data show CDR1 as GTSNPN and CDR2 as SVGIG (reference sequence). The junction had 7 bases not matched to a gene; V was cut back by 4 bases and J by 3 bases. The CDR3 DNA reads TGTGCCTGGAACACCGGGACAGGGCTCAATCAGCCCCAGCATTTT. Protein: CAWNTGTGLNQPQHF.

This clone was found once. The chain recombines TRBV7-2 with TRBJ2-7; 8 positions match TRBD1. Germline CDR1 is SGHTA and CDR2 is FQGNSA. The CDR3 extends over 15 amino acids. V lost 1 base to trimming and J lost 3 bases; unmatched junction nucleotides: 5. DNA of the CDR3: TGTGCCAGCAGCTTAGGGCCAGGGGGCGACTACGAGCAGTACTTC. Encoded protein: CASSLGPGGDYEQYF.

The chain joins TRBV20-1 to TRBJ2-3, with D perhaps TRBD1 (6 bases). Germline assignment: CDR1 DFQATT and CDR2 SNEGSKA (reference sequence). V lost 5 bases and J 6 bases, leaving 9 bases between the germline ends. CDR3 size: 11 residues. This CDR3 is CSAGGLDTQYF. The CDR3 coding sequence is TGCAGTGCTGGGGGCCTCGATACGCAGTATTTT.

The CDR3 region is CAWTIQGGTEAFF. CDR3 DNA: TGTGCCTGGACTATCCAAGGCGGCACTGAAGCTTTCTTT. The V and J genes are TRBV30 and TRBJ1-1, with unresolved D. Germline loops: CDR1 GTSNPN, CDR2 SVGIG (reference sequence). This CDR3 region has 13 residues. Trimming removed 4 bases from V and 4 bases from J, with 13 bases in between.

The rearrangement uses TRBV5-1 and TRBJ2-3; 7 bases are shared with TRBD1. The trim removed 4 bases at V and 3 bases at J, leaving 8 bases unmatched. The CDR3 is made up of 15 amino acids. Germline V gene data show CDR1 as SGHRS and CDR2 as YFSETQ. DNA of the CDR3: TGCGCCAGCAGCAAGTGGGACAGAGAAACAGATACGCAGTATTTT. As protein: CASSKWDRETDTQYF.

V gene TRBV29-1 combines with J gene TRBJ2-1; no firm D call. The V gene lost 3 bases and the J gene lost 0 bases, with 9 bases spanning the gap. This CDR3 comprises 14 residues. Germline assignment: CDR1 SQVTM and CDR2 ANQGSEA. The CDR3 spells CSVDGPSSYNEQFF. Written as DNA, the CDR3 is TGCAGCGTTGATGGGCCGAGCTCCTACAATGAGCAGTTCTTC.

V gene TRBV10-2 combines with J gene TRBJ2-7; D is ambiguous. With 5 bases removed from V and 2 bases from J, the gap between germline ends came to 13 bases. CDR3 length equals 14 residues. Germline CDR1 WSHSY, CDR2 SAAADI. CDR3 in amino acids: CASSLMPVPYEQYF. DNA for the CDR3: TGCGCCAGCAGTCTTATGCCGGTTCCCTACGAGCAGTACTTC.

The rearrangement links TRBV9 to TRBJ1-1; 8 bases line up with TRBD1. CDR1 and CDR2 from the germline V gene are SGDLS and YYNGEE. V was pared by 4 bases and J by 4 bases, with 6 bases of the junction left unmatched. The CDR3 runs to 14 residues. The CDR3 loop reads CASSSPRGRTEAFF. The CDR3 region has the DNA TGTGCCAGCAGCTCCCCCAGGGGGCGCACTGAAGCTTTCTTT.

The rearrangement uses TRBV19 and TRBJ1-5; 7 nucleotides line up with TRBD1. Germline-derived CDR1 and CDR2 are LNHDA and SQIVND (reference sequence). V shed 10 bases and J 3 bases; nucleotides not matched to a gene: 12. The CDR3 is 15 amino acids. CDR3 DNA: TGTGCCACCACTGGGGGACAGACCTACAATCAGCCCCAGCATTTT. This sequence encodes CATTGGQTYNQPQHF.

The gene calls are TRBV7-2 and TRBJ2-3, with a weak D call TRBD1 (5 bases). Germline-derived CDR1 and CDR2 are SGHTA and FQGNSA. The ends were cut back, 1 base at V and 12 bases at J, with 11 bases in the middle. The CDR3 contains 12 residues. The CDR3 coding sequence is TGTGCCAGCAGCTTAGTAAGGGGCCTTCAGTATTTT. Residues: CASSLVRGLQYF.

The gene calls are TRBV4-1 and TRBJ2-7, with 9 bases aligning to TRBD2. CDR1 is MGHRA, CDR2 YSYEKL, per germline. After removal of 0 bases from V and 2 bases from J, the junction contained 8 bases not matched to a gene. The CDR3 totals 17 residues. Here the CDR3 reads CASSQEGIAGDPYEQYF. CDR3 nucleotide sequence: TGCGCCAGCAGCCAAGAGGGGATAGCGGGAGACCCCTACGAGCAGTACTTC.

The J gene is TRBJ2-3, the V gene TRBV7-9; 8 nucleotides align to TRBD2. CDR3 length: 13 amino acids. The germline CDR1 and CDR2 sequences are SEHNR and FQNEAQ (reference sequence). Unmatched junction bases numbered 4, after V lost 8 bases and J lost 3 bases. The CDR3 sequence: CASRASGTDTQYF. CDR3 DNA sequence: TGTGCCAGCCGGGCTAGCGGGACAGATACGCAGTATTTT.

This sequence joins TRBV5-1 and TRBJ2-7, with 8 bases that match TRBD1. The CDR3 sequence is 13 residues long. Trimming removed 4 bases from V and 6 bases from J; junction bases left unmatched: 6. Germline V gene data show CDR1 as SGHRS and CDR2 as YFSETQ. CDR3 sequence: CASSQDRVTEQYF. The DNA for the CDR3 is TGCGCCAGCAGCCAGGACAGGGTAACCGAGCAGTACTTC.